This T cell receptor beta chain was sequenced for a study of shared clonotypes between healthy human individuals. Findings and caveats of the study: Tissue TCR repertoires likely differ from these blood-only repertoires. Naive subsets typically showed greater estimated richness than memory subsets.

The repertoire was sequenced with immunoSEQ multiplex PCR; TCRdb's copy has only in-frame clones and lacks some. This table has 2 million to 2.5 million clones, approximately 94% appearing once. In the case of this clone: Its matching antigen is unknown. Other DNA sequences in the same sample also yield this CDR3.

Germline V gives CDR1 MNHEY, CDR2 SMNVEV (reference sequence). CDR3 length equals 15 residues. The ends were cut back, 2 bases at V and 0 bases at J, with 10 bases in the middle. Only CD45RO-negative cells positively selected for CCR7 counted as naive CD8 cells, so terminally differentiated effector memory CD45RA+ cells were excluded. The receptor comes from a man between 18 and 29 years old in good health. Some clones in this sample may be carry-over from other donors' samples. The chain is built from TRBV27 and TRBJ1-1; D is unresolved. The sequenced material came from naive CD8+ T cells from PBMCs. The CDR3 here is CASSLQGILNTEAFF. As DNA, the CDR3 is TGTGCCAGCAGTTTACAAGGGATTCTGAACACTGAAGCTTTCTTT.